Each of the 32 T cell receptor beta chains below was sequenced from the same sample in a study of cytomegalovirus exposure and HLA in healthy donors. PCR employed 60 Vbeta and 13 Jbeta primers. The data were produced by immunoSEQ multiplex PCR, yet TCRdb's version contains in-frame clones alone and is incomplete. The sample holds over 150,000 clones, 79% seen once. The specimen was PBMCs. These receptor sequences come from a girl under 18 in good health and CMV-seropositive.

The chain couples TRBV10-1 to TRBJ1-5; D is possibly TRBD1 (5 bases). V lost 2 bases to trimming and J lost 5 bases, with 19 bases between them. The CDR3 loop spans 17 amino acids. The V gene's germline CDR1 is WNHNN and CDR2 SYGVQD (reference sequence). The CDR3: CASSEVLRGSRDQPQHF. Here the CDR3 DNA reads TGCGCCAGCAGTGAGGTTCTTAGGGGAAGTAGGGATCAGCCCCAGCATTTT.

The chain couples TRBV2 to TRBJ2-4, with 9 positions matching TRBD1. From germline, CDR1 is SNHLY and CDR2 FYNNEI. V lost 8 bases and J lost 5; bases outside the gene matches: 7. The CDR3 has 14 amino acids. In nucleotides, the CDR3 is TGTGCCAGCTTATCCGGGACAGGGCAAAACATTCAGTACTTC. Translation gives CASLSGTGQNIQYF.

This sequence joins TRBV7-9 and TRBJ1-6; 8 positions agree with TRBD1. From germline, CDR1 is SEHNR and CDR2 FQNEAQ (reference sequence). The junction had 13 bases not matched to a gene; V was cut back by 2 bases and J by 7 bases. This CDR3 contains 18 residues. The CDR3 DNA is TGTGCCAGCAGCTTATCCCCGGACAGGGTAAAGGGAAATTCACCCCTCCACTTT. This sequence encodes CASSLSPDRVKGNSPLHF.

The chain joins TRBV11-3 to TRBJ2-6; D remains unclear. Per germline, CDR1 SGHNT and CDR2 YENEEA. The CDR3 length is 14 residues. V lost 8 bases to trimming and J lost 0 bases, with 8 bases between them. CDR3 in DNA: TGTGCCAGCCGCGTAACCTCTGGGGCCAACGTCCTGACTTTC. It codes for CASRVTSGANVLTF. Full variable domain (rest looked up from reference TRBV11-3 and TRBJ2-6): EAGVVQSPRYKIIEKKQPVAFWCNPISGHNTLYWYLQNLGQGPELLIRYENEEAVDDSQLPKDRFSAERLKGVDSTLKIQPAELGDSAVYLCASRVTSGANVLTFGAGSRLTVL.

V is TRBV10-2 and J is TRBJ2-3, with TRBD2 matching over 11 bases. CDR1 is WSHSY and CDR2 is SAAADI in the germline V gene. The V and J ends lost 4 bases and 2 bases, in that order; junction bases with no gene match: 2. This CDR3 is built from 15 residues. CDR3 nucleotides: TGCGCCAGCAGTGTTAGCGGGGGGGCCACAGATACGCAGTATTTT. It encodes CASSVSGGATDTQYF.

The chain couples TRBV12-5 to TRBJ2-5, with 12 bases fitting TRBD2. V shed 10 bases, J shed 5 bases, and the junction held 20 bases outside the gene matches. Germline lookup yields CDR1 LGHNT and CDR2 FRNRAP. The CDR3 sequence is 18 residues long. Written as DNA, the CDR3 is TGTGCTATCTCTTCCCCATCTCTAGCGGGGGGGCCGGGGGAGACCCAGTACTTC. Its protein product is CAISSPSLAGGPGETQYF.

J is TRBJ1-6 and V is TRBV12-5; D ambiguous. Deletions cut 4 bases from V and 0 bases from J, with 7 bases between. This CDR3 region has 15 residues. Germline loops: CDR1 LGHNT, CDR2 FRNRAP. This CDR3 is CASGSEGSYNSPLHF. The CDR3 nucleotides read TGTGCTAGTGGTTCCGAGGGCTCCTATAATTCACCCCTCCACTTT.

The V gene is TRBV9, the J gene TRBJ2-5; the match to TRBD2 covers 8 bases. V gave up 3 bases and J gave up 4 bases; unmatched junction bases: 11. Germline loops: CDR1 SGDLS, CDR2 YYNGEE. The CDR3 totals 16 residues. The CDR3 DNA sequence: TGTGCCAGCAGCGGGCAATCGGGGGGGCCCATAGAGACCCAGTACTTC. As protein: CASSGQSGGPIETQYF.

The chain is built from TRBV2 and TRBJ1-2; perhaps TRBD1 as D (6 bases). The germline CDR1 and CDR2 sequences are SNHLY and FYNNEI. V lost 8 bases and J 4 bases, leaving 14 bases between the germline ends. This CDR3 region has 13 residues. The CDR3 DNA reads TGTGCCAGCCGGGACACAGAACTCTATGGCTACACCTTC. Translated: CASRDTELYGYTF.

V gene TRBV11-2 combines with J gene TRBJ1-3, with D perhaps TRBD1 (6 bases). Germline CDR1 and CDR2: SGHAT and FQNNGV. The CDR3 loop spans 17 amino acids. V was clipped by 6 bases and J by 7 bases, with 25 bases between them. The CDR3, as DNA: TGTGCCAGCAGAAGGGAGGGGGACCGCCCCATAAGGAACACCATATATTTT. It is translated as CASRREGDRPIRNTIYF.

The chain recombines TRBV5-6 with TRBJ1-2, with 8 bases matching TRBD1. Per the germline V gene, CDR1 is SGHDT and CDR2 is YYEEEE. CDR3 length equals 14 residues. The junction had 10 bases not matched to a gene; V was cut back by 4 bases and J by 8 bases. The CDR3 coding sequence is TGTGCCAGCAGCAGACGGACAGGGTGGTTCGGCTACACCTTC. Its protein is CASSRRTGWFGYTF.

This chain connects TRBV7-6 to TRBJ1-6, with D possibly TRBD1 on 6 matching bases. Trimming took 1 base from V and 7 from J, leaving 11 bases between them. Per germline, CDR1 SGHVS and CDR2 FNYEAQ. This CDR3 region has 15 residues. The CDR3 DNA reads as TGTGCCAGCAGCTTAGAGGCAGGGGAAAATTCACCCCTCCACTTT. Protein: CASSLEAGENSPLHF.

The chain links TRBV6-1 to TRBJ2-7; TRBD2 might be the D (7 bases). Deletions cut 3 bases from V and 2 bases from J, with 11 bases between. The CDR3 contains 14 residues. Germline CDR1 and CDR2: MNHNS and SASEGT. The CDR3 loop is CASSDAGAAYEQYF. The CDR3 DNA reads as TGTGCCAGCAGTGACGCGGGGGCGGCCTACGAGCAGTACTTC.

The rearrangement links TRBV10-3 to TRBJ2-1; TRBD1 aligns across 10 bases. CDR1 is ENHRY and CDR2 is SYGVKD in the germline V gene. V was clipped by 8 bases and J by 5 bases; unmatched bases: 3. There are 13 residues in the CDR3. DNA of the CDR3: TGTGCCATCGCCGGGACAGGGGACAATGAGCAGTTCTTC. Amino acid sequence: CAIAGTGDNEQFF.

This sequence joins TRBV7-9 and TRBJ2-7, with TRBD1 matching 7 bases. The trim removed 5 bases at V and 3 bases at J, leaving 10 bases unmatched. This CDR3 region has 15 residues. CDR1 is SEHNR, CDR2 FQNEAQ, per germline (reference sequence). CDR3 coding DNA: TGTGCCAGCAGCCCCACGACAGGGACACGCTACGAGCAGTACTTC. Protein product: CASSPTTGTRYEQYF. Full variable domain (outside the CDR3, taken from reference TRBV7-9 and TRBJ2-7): DTGVSQNPRHKITKRGQNVTFRCDPISEHNRLYWYRQTLGQGPEFLTYFQNEAQLEKSRLLSDRFSAERPKGSFSTLEIQRTEQGDSAMYLCASSPTTGTRYEQYFGPGTRLTVT.

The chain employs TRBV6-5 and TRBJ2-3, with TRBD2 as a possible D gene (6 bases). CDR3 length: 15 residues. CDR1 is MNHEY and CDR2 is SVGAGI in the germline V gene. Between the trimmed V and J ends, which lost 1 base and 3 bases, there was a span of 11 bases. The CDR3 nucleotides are TGTGCCAGCAGTTACTGGGGGGAAGGGACAGATACGCAGTATTTT. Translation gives CASSYWGEGTDTQYF.

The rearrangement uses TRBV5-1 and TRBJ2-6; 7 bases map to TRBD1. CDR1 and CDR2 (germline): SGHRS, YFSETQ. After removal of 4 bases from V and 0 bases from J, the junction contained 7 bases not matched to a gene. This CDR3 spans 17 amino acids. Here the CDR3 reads CASSTGQVLSGANVLTF. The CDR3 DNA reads TGCGCCAGCAGCACCGGACAGGTCCTCTCTGGGGCCAACGTCCTGACTTTC.

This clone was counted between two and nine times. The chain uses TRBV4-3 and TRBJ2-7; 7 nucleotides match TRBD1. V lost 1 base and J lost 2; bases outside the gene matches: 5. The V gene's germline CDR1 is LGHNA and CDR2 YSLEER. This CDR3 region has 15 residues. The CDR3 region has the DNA TGCGCCAGCAGCCAAGTTTCGACAGGGCCCTACGAGCAGTACTTC. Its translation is CASSQVSTGPYEQYF.

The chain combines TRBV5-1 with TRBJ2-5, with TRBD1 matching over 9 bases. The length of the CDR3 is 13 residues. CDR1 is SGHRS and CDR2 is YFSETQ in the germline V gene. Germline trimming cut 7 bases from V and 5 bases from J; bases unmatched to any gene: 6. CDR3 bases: TGCGCCAGCCAAGTGGGGACAGGGGAGACCCAGTACTTC. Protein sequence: CASQVGTGETQYF.

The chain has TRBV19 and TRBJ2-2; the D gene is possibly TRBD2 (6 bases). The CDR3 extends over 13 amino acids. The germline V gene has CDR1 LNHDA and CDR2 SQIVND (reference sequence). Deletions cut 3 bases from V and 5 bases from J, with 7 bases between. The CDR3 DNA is TGTGCCAGTAGTATTCGGGAGACCGGGGAGCTGTTTTTT. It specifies CASSIRETGELFF. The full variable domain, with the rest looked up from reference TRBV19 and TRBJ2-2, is DGGITQSPKYLFRKEGQNVTLSCEQNLNHDAMYWYRQDPGQGLRLIYYSQIVNDFQKGDIAEGYSVSREKKESFPLTVTSAQKNPTAFYLCASSIRETGELFFGEGSRLTVL.

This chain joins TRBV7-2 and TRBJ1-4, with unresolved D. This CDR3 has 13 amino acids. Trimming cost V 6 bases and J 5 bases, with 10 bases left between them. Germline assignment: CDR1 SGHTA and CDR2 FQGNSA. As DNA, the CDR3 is TGTGCCAGCAGTCGGGAGGTAAATGAAAAACTGTTTTTT. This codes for CASSREVNEKLFF.

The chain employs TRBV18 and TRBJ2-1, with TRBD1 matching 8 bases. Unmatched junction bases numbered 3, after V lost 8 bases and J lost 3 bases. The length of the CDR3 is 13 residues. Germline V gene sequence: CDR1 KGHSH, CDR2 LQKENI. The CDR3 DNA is TGTGCCAGCATCGACAGGGGCTACAATGAGCAGTTCTTC. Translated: CASIDRGYNEQFF.

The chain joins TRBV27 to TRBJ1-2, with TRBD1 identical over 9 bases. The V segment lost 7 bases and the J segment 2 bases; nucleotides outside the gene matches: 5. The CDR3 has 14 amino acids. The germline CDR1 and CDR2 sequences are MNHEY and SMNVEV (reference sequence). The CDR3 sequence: CASKKTGGNYGYTF. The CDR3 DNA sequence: TGTGCCAGCAAAAAAACAGGGGGCAACTATGGCTACACCTTC.

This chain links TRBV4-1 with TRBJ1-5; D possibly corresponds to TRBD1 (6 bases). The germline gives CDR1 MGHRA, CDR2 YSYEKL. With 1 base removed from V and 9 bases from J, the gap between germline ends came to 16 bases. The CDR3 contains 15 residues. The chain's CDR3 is CASSQGWPQGLPQHF. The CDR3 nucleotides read TGCGCCAGCAGCCAAGGTTGGCCTCAGGGGCTGCCCCAGCATTTT.

The CDR3 loop reads CASSPRGTSGFYNEQFF. DNA for the CDR3: TGTGCCAGCTCACCACGGGGGACTAGCGGGTTCTACAATGAGCAGTTCTTC. The rearrangement joins TRBV18 to TRBJ2-1; 12 bases agree with TRBD2. The CDR3 runs 17 residues. V lost 1 base to trimming and J lost 3 bases; unmatched junction nucleotides: 4. The germline gives CDR1 KGHSH, CDR2 LQKENI.

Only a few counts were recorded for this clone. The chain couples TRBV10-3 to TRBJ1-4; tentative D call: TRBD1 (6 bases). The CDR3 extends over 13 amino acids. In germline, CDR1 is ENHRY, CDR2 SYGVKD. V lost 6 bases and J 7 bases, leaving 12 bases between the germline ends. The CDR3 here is CAIRTGIGEKLFF. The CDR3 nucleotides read TGTGCCATCAGAACAGGGATAGGTGAAAAACTGTTTTTT.

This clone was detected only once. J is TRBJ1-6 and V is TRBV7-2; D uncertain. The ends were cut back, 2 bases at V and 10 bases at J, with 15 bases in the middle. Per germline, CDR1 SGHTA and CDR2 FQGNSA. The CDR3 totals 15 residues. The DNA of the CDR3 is TGTGCCAGCAGCTTACCGGCCGGGTTCAGATCACCCCTCCACTTT. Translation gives CASSLPAGFRSPLHF. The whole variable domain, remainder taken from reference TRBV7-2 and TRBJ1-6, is GAGVSQSPSNKVTEKGKDVELRCDPISGHTALYWYRQSLGQGLEFLIYFQGNSAPDKSGLPSDRFSAERTGGSVSTLTIQRTQQEDSAVYLCASSLPAGFRSPLHFGNGTRLTVT.

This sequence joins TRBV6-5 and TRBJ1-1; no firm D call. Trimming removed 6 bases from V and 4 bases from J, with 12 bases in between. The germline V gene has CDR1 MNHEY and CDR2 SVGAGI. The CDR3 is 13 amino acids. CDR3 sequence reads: CASRRVAGTEAFF. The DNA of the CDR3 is TGTGCCAGCAGACGGGTTGCCGGCACTGAAGCTTTCTTT.

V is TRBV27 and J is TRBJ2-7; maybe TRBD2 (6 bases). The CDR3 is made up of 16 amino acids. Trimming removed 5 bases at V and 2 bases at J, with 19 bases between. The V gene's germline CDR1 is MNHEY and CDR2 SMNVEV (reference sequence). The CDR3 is CASSTGGGYQPYEQYF. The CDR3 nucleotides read TGTGCCAGCAGTACGGGTGGGGGGTATCAGCCCTACGAGCAGTACTTC.

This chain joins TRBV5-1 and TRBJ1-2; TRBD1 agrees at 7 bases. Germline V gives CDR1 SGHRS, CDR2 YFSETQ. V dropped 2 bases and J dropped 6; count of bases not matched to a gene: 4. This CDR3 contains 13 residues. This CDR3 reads CASSFVTGDGYTF. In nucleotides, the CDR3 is TGCGCCAGCAGCTTCGTTACAGGGGATGGCTACACCTTC.

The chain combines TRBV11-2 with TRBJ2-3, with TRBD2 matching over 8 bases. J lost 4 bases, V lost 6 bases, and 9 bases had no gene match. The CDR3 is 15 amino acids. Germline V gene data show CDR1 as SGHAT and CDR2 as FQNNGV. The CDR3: CASRPGLGFSDTQYF. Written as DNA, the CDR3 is TGTGCCAGCAGGCCGGGACTAGGGTTTTCAGATACGCAGTATTTT. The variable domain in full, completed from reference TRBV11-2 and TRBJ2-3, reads EAGVAQSPRYKIIEKRQSVAFWCNPISGHATLYWYQQILGQGPKLLIQFQNNGVVDDSQLPKDRFSAERLKGVDSTLKIQPAKLEDSAVYLCASRPGLGFSDTQYFGPGTRLTVL.

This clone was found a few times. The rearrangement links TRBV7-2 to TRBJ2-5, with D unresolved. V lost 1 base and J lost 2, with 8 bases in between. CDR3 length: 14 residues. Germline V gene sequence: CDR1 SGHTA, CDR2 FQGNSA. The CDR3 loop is CASSLVVVQETQYF. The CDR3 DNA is TGTGCCAGCAGCTTAGTTGTCGTTCAAGAGACCCAGTACTTC. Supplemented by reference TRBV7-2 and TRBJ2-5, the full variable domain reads GAGVSQSPSNKVTEKGKDVELRCDPISGHTALYWYRQSLGQGLEFLIYFQGNSAPDKSGLPSDRFSAERTGGSVSTLTIQRTQQEDSAVYLCASSLVVVQETQYFGPGTRLLVL.